This TCR beta chain was identified during a study of OX40 agonist ivuxolimab in advanced cancers. For the study at large: Treatment of patients was with ivuxolimab, an agonistic anti-OX40 (CD134) antibody.

The CDR3 loop spans 13 amino acids. CDR1 is SGHRS, CDR2 YFSETQ, per germline. V was clipped by 6 bases and J by 2 bases, with 10 bases between them. The protocol was immunoSEQ multiplex PCR, while the TCRdb copy is restricted to in-frame clones and leaves out a portion. The sample records roughly 100,000 clones, approximately 90% being singletons. Only one count was recorded for this clone. Sequenced material: CD4+ or CD8+ T cells sorted from blood, taken in a trial of the OX40 agonist ivuxolimab. The chain recombines TRBV5-1 with TRBJ2-3; D remains ambiguous. This receptor was identified in an adult with an advanced solid tumor such as melanoma, head and neck, liver or kidney cancer. The CDR3: CASTVMNTDTQYF. CDR3 nucleotide sequence: TGCGCCAGCACTGTGATGAACACAGATACGCAGTATTTT. Complete variable domain (other parts from reference TRBV5-1 and TRBJ2-3): KAGVTQTPRYLIKTRGQQVTLSCSPISGHRSVSWYQQTPGQGLQFLFEYFSETQRNKGNFPGRFSGRQFSNSRSEMNVSTLELGDSALYLCASTVMNTDTQYFGPGTRLTVL.